This T cell receptor beta chain comes out of a study of radiation and T cells in renal cell carcinoma. Overall study: Nephrectomy followed 15 Gy stereotactic body radiation by 4 weeks. General study findings and limits: From baseline, blood top tumor clonotypes peaked at 2 weeks post-radiation.

The CDR3 has 15 residues. Germline lookup yields CDR1 LNHDA and CDR2 SQIVND (reference sequence). V dropped 3 bases and J dropped 0 bases, with 8 bases sitting between them. Libraries were prepared by immunoSEQ multiplex PCR; TCRdb keeps only in-frame clonotypes and omits some of them. The repertoire holds about 130,000 clones, more than 70% seen once, with approximately 6% in the top ten. Indicated time point: blood 2 weeks post-SBRT. Treatment of the sample: 15 Gy SBRT to primary tumor, nephrectomy 4 weeks later. Radiation-treated patients gave blood at baseline, week 2 and week 4. Regarding this clone: The target antigen is unknown.

The chain recombines TRBV19 with TRBJ2-2, with a tentative D call TRBD2 (5 bases). Here the sequenced sample was blood, taken from a patient whose treatment included radiotherapy and nephrectomy. This clonotype originated in a woman in her 70s with renal cell carcinoma. This CDR3 is CASSMEASNTGELFF. The CDR3 DNA follows: TGTGCCAGTAGTATGGAGGCCTCGAACACCGGGGAGCTGTTTTTT.